A single sample is the source of the 19 T cell receptor beta chains below, sequenced in a study of brain T cells in children with intractable seizures. Some clones are missing from TCRdb's copy, which holds only in-frame ones; the method was immunoSEQ multiplex PCR. Among tens of thousands of clones listed, about 92% were seen once. The source material was peripheral blood, sampled at surgery. These receptors came from a boy under two years old with tuberous sclerosis and intractable seizures.

The gene calls are TRBV6-5 and TRBJ2-7; D not certain. From germline, CDR1 is MNHEY and CDR2 SVGAGI. V gave up 8 bases and J gave up 3 bases, with 14 bases separating them. The CDR3 runs to 13 residues. CDR3 in amino acids: CASARGRYYEQYF. DNA for the CDR3: TGTGCCAGCGCCCGAGGCAGGTACTACGAGCAGTACTTC.

The chain uses TRBV27 and TRBJ2-5, with D possibly TRBD2 on 5 matching bases. This CDR3 comprises 14 residues. Trimming took off 3 bases at V and 4 bases at J, with 12 bases between the two ends. In germline, CDR1 is MNHEY, CDR2 SMNVEV (reference sequence). CDR3 amino acids: CASSFGGLGETQYF. The CDR3, as DNA: TGTGCCAGCAGTTTCGGCGGACTGGGAGAGACCCAGTACTTC.

This chain joins TRBV6-6 and TRBJ2-3; D might be TRBD1 or TRBD2, each matching 6 bases. V was pared by 0 bases and J by 2 bases, with 9 bases between. This CDR3 is 15 amino acids long. Looked up from germline, CDR1 is MNHNY and CDR2 is SVGAGI (reference sequence). CDR3 protein: CASSYSGGYTDTQYF. CDR3 DNA sequence: TGTGCCAGCAGTTACTCCGGGGGCTACACAGATACGCAGTATTTT.

The chain recombines TRBV9 with TRBJ2-7; D gene ambiguous. Germline CDR1 is SGDLS and CDR2 is YYNGEE. Trimming cost V 3 bases and J 0 bases, with 13 bases left between them. The CDR3 has 15 residues. CDR3 protein: CASSAGVGSSYEQYF. CDR3 bases: TGTGCCAGCAGCGCCGGAGTAGGGTCCTCCTACGAGCAGTACTTC.

The rearrangement uses TRBV6-6 and TRBJ1-2; tentatively, D is TRBD1 (6 bases). The CDR3 consists of 15 residues. Trimming left V 6 bases short and J 2 bases short, with 16 bases between. Germline V CDR1 and CDR2: MNHNY, SVGAGI (reference sequence). The CDR3, as DNA: TGTGCCAGCAGGGTACCAGGGGTGGAGAACTATGGCTACACCTTC. Translated: CASRVPGVENYGYTF.

This clone was counted once. The gene calls are TRBV25-1 and TRBJ2-5; possible D gene TRBD1, 6 bases. V was pared by 4 bases and J by 2 bases, with 11 bases between. The V gene's germline CDR1 is MGHDK and CDR2 SYGVNS. This CDR3 spans 14 amino acids. This CDR3 is CASSALRGQETQYF. DNA of the CDR3: TGTGCCAGCAGTGCCCTCAGGGGACAAGAGACCCAGTACTTC.

The gene calls are TRBV29-1 and TRBJ1-1; 10 bases agree with TRBD1. CDR1 is SQVTM and CDR2 is ANQGSEA in the germline V gene. The junction had 2 bases not matched to a gene; V was cut back by 6 bases and J by 1 base. The CDR3 is 13 residues long. This CDR3 reads CSVGQGPNTEAFF. Written as DNA, the CDR3 is TGCAGCGTGGGACAGGGGCCGAACACTGAAGCTTTCTTT.

V gene TRBV11-2 combines with J gene TRBJ2-3; the match to TRBD2 covers 11 bases. This CDR3 comprises 17 residues. Trimming cost V 2 bases and J 4 bases; bases outside gene matches: 8. Germline V lookup: CDR1 SGHAT, CDR2 FQNNGV. CDR3 sequence (DNA): TGTGCCAGCAGCTTAAGTCAAACTAGCGGGGGATCAGATACGCAGTATTTT. It translates to CASSLSQTSGGSDTQYF.

The chain has TRBV5-8 and TRBJ1-1; TRBD1 aligns across 7 bases. The CDR3 length is 14 residues. V lost 3 bases to trimming and J lost 5 bases; unmatched junction nucleotides: 7. Germline-derived CDR1 and CDR2 are SGHTS and YDEGEE. The CDR3 is CASSYRGGLTEAFF. CDR3 DNA: TGTGCCAGCAGCTACAGGGGCGGCTTAACTGAAGCTTTCTTT.

This chain uses TRBV19 with TRBJ1-2, with 7 bases that match TRBD1. CDR3 length equals 13 residues. The ends lost 5 bases at V and 7 bases at J; junction bases unmatched: 7. Germline assignment: CDR1 LNHDA and CDR2 SQIVND (reference sequence). For the CDR3, the DNA is TGTGCCAGTAGTCTCGGGACAGTCGGTGGCTACACCTTC. Translated, it gives CASSLGTVGGYTF.

This chain joins TRBV12-3 or TRBV12-4 and TRBJ1-1; D gene unclear. The CDR3 totals 12 residues. The V end lost 7 bases, the J end lost 2 bases, and 8 bases lay between the germline ends. CDR3: CASTLQNTEAFF. The CDR3 DNA follows: TGTGCCAGCACCTTACAAAACACTGAAGCTTTCTTT.

The chain carries TRBV7-6 and TRBJ2-7; D might be TRBD2 (6 bases). Deletions cut 5 bases from V and 0 bases from J, with 14 bases between. The germline V gene has CDR1 SGHVS and CDR2 FNYEAQ. This CDR3 region has 15 residues. The DNA of the CDR3 is TGTGCCAGCAGCCCCGCGGGACGCCTCTCCTACGAGCAGTACTTC. Protein: CASSPAGRLSYEQYF.

This rearrangement joins TRBV7-6 to TRBJ1-2, with TRBD1 identical over 7 bases. The length of the CDR3 is 13 residues. CDR1 and CDR2 (germline): SGHVS, FNYEAQ. V shed 4 bases, J shed 3 bases, and the junction held 2 bases outside the gene matches. DNA for the CDR3: TGTGCCAGCAGCTACGGACAGGACTATGGCTACACCTTC. This encodes CASSYGQDYGYTF. The variable domain in full, completed from reference TRBV7-6 and TRBJ1-2, reads GAGVSQSPRYKVTKRGQDVALRCDPISGHVSLYWYRQALGQGPEFLTYFNYEAQQDKSGLPNDRFSAERPEGSISTLTIQRTEQRDSAMYRCASSYGQDYGYTFGSGTRLTVV.

This chain joins TRBV5-1 and TRBJ1-1; D may be TRBD1 (5 bases). This CDR3 is 14 amino acids long. Trimming cost V 4 bases and J 0 bases, with 10 bases left between them. Germline V gene sequence: CDR1 SGHRS, CDR2 YFSETQ. The CDR3 protein is CASSRVTVNTEAFF. In DNA form, the CDR3 reads TGCGCCAGCAGCCGAGTGACAGTGAACACTGAAGCTTTCTTT.

J is TRBJ1-2 and V is TRBV14; D call uncertain. The CDR3 is made up of 15 amino acids. Trimming shortened V by 1 base and J by 4 bases, and 13 bases separated the two germline ends. The germline gives CDR1 SGHDN, CDR2 FVKESK. CDR3: CASSQVMHSAYGYTF. DNA of the CDR3: TGTGCCAGCAGCCAAGTCATGCACAGTGCCTATGGCTACACCTTC.

This chain uses TRBV19 with TRBJ2-7, with 12 positions matching TRBD1. The CDR3 extends over 12 amino acids. Germline lookup yields CDR1 LNHDA and CDR2 SQIVND (reference sequence). Losses at the gene ends were 10 bases for V and 7 bases for J; bases not matched to a gene: 5. The DNA of the CDR3 is TGTGCCACGGGACAGGGGGCGCGAGAGCAGTACTTC. Encoded protein: CATGQGAREQYF.

The J gene is TRBJ1-1, the V gene TRBV7-9; D is undetermined. Germline V gene data show CDR1 as SEHNR and CDR2 as FQNEAQ (reference sequence). There are 13 residues in the CDR3. V lost 7 bases and J lost 7, with 16 bases in between. CDR3 DNA sequence: TGTGCCAGCACCACGACGGTCTTAGTTGAAGCTTTCTTT. This translates into CASTTTVLVEAFF.

This clone was counted once. The J gene is TRBJ1-4, the V gene TRBV19; no firm D call. Looked up from germline, CDR1 is LNHDA and CDR2 is SQIVND (reference sequence). V lost 3 bases to trimming and J lost 6 bases, with 5 bases between them. This CDR3 is 12 amino acids long. The CDR3 sequence is CASSMLYEKLFF. Here the CDR3 DNA reads TGTGCCAGTAGTATGTTATATGAAAAACTGTTTTTT.

V and J are TRBV10-3 and TRBJ1-2; tentative D call: TRBD1 (5 bases). This CDR3 region has 15 residues. The germline V gene encodes CDR1 ENHRY and CDR2 SYGVKD. The V gene lost 6 bases and the J gene lost 5 bases, with 19 bases spanning the gap. The CDR3 spells CAISPVGGTPYGYTF. The CDR3 nucleotides read TGTGCCATCAGCCCCGTTGGGGGTACGCCTTATGGCTACACCTTC.